One and the same sample provided the 28 T cell receptor beta chains below, sequenced in a study of cytomegalovirus exposure and HLA in healthy donors. In the PCR, 60 Vbeta and 13 Jbeta primers were used. Assay used: immunoSEQ multiplex PCR; TCRdb lists only in-frame clones, some missing. Among about 76,000 clones listed, roughly 85% were seen once. The specimen was PBMCs. These receptors originate from a man aged 25-40 years in good health and CMV-seronegative.

This sequence joins TRBV7-2 and TRBJ1-6; 7 bases align to TRBD1. The germline V gene encodes CDR1 SGHTA and CDR2 FQGNSA. The ends lost 5 bases at V and 8 bases at J; junction bases unmatched: 6. CDR3 length equals 14 residues. CDR3 amino acids: CASSQGTAYSPLHF. CDR3 bases: TGTGCCAGCAGCCAAGGGACAGCTTATTCACCCCTCCACTTT.

The genes are TRBV7-6 and TRBJ2-7; D perhaps matches TRBD2 (5 bases). From germline, CDR1 is SGHVS and CDR2 FNYEAQ. V was trimmed by 5 bases and J by 9 bases, leaving 23 bases between them. This CDR3 has 15 residues. The CDR3 region is CASSAQPGDSLVQYF. For the CDR3, the DNA is TGTGCCAGCAGCGCGCAACCCGGGGATAGCCTAGTGCAGTACTTC.

The V gene is TRBV27, the J gene TRBJ1-2, with no clear D. Trimming took 5 bases from V and 8 from J, leaving 12 bases between them. The CDR3 spans 12 residues. Germline V gives CDR1 MNHEY, CDR2 SMNVEV (reference sequence). The CDR3 region has the DNA TGTGCCAGCAGTCCTACGGCGGGGGGCTACACCTTC. This gives the protein CASSPTAGGYTF.

This clone has a single count. The V gene is TRBV5-1, the J gene TRBJ2-5, with D possibly being TRBD1 (6 bases). The end of the DNA aligns better with TRBJ2-7, so the J call may be wrong. Germline assignment: CDR1 SGHRS and CDR2 YFSETQ. The CDR3 consists of 13 residues. Here the CDR3 reads CASRQGLSYEQYF. CDR3 nucleotides: TGCGCCAGCAGACAGGGCCTCTCCTACGAGCAGTACTTC.

This chain uses TRBV19 with TRBJ1-1; 8 nucleotides match TRBD1. The germline V gene encodes CDR1 LNHDA and CDR2 SQIVND (reference sequence). Trimming at V came to 5 bases and at J to 4 bases, leaving 6 bases not matched to a gene. This CDR3 comprises 14 residues. The CDR3 nucleotides read TGTGCCAGTAGTTTAGGACAGGGAGGCACTGAAGCTTTCTTT. Protein product: CASSLGQGGTEAFF. The entire variable domain, with the rest obtained from reference TRBV19 and TRBJ1-1, is as follows: DGGITQSPKYLFRKEGQNVTLSCEQNLNHDAMYWYRQDPGQGLRLIYYSQIVNDFQKGDIAEGYSVSREKKESFPLTVTSAQKNPTAFYLCASSLGQGGTEAFFGQGTRLTVV.

The chain is built from TRBV21-1 and TRBJ2-1; the table's D call, TRBD2, has no DNA check behind it. TRBV21-1 is labeled a pseudogene. The CDR3 totals 14 residues. The CDR3 loop reads CALGNPKVSNEQFF. The DNA of the CDR3 is TGTGCCCTCGGGAACCCTAAAGTCTCCAATGAGCAGTTCTTC.

Written as DNA, the CDR3 is TGTGCCACCTCAGCGACAGGGGCCTACGAGCAGTACTTC. This codes for CATSATGAYEQYF. The rearrangement uses TRBV6-1 and TRBJ2-7, with TRBD1 matching 8 bases. The CDR3 runs 13 residues. In germline, CDR1 is MNHNS, CDR2 SASEGT. With V trimmed by 10 bases and J by 2 bases, 7 bases remained unmatched.

The rearrangement joins TRBV11-3 to TRBJ2-5; 8 positions match TRBD2. The germline CDR1 and CDR2 sequences are SGHNT and YENEEA. This CDR3 contains 15 residues. V gave up 5 bases and J gave up 4 bases; unmatched junction bases: 9. CDR3 DNA sequence: TGTGCCAGCAGCCCCCGACGGGGGGGAGGAGAGACCCAGTACTTC. Translation: CASSPRRGGGETQYF.

The genes are TRBV7-6 and TRBJ2-5, with D possibly TRBD2 on 6 matching bases. The CDR3 length is 15 residues. CDR1 and CDR2 from the germline V gene are SGHVS and FNYEAQ. V was pared by 5 bases and J by 5 bases, with 18 bases between. The CDR3: CASSVGTYRAETQYF. In DNA, the CDR3 is TGTGCCAGCAGCGTCGGGACTTACCGAGCGGAGACCCAGTACTTC.

This chain joins TRBV7-2 and TRBJ1-1, with D perhaps TRBD1 (5 bases). Looked up from germline, CDR1 is SGHTA and CDR2 is FQGNSA. The ends were cut back, 3 bases at V and 7 bases at J, with 9 bases in the middle. The length of the CDR3 is 12 residues. CDR3 region: CASSFGGFEAFF. CDR3 DNA sequence: TGTGCCAGCAGCTTCGGGGGGTTTGAAGCTTTCTTT.

The chain combines TRBV5-1 with TRBJ2-7; TRBD1 matches 8 bases. From germline, CDR1 is SGHRS and CDR2 YFSETQ. This CDR3 is 16 amino acids long. The V gene end was trimmed by 4 bases and the J gene end by 4 bases; junction bases not matched to a gene: 13. The CDR3 loop is CASSPSPRQGQYEQYF. For the CDR3, the DNA is TGCGCCAGCAGCCCCAGCCCAAGACAGGGGCAATACGAGCAGTACTTC. Together with reference TRBV5-1 and TRBJ2-7, the CDR3 gives the full variable domain: KAGVTQTPRYLIKTRGQQVTLSCSPISGHRSVSWYQQTPGQGLQFLFEYFSETQRNKGNFPGRFSGRQFSNSRSEMNVSTLELGDSALYLCASSPSPRQGQYEQYFGPGTRLTVT.

V gene TRBV30 combines with J gene TRBJ1-4; D unclear. The CDR3 has 13 amino acids. The germline V gene has CDR1 GTSNPN and CDR2 SVGIG (reference sequence). V lost 4 bases and J 4 bases, leaving 10 bases between the germline ends. The CDR3 sequence: CAWNQGGNEKLFF. DNA of the CDR3: TGTGCCTGGAACCAAGGAGGTAATGAAAAACTGTTTTTT.

This clone was picked up one time. V is TRBV29-1 and J is TRBJ2-3, with 9 bases identical to TRBD2. Germline V gene data show CDR1 as SQVTM and CDR2 as ANQGSEA. Trimming cost V 5 bases and J 5 bases; bases outside gene matches: 8. CDR3 size: 14 residues. The CDR3 region has the DNA TGCAGCGTTCGACTAGCGGTTGGGGAAGATACGCAGTATTTT. This codes for CSVRLAVGEDTQYF.

This clone was observed a handful of times. The CDR3 here is CASSLGSRQGSGGYTF. Written as DNA, the CDR3 is TGCGCCAGCAGCCTAGGATCTCGACAGGGTTCGGGTGGCTACACCTTC. The chain employs TRBV5-1 and TRBJ1-2, with TRBD1 identical over 7 bases. CDR1 is SGHRS and CDR2 is YFSETQ in the germline V gene. V gave up 4 bases and J gave up 7 bases; unmatched junction bases: 16. The CDR3 runs to 16 residues. Full variable domain (rest looked up from reference TRBV5-1 and TRBJ1-2): KAGVTQTPRYLIKTRGQQVTLSCSPISGHRSVSWYQQTPGQGLQFLFEYFSETQRNKGNFPGRFSGRQFSNSRSEMNVSTLELGDSALYLCASSLGSRQGSGGYTFGSGTRLTVV.

The chain uses TRBV7-2 and TRBJ1-1, with 10 nucleotides matching TRBD1. The CDR3 consists of 15 residues. Germline assignment: CDR1 SGHTA and CDR2 FQGNSA. Trimming at V came to 6 bases and at J to 5 bases, leaving 9 bases not matched to a gene. The CDR3 bases are TGTGCCAGCAGATTAAACCGGGACAGGGGTACTGAAGCTTTCTTT. Residues: CASRLNRDRGTEAFF.

This clone has just a few counts. The chain couples TRBV4-2 to TRBJ2-7; 13 positions match TRBD2. J was trimmed by 5 bases and V by 4 bases; bases with no gene match: 11. The germline V gene encodes CDR1 LGHNA and CDR2 YNFKEQ. This CDR3 comprises 17 residues. The chain's CDR3 is CASSPKVVGLAGDEQYF. CDR3 nucleotides: TGTGCCAGCAGCCCGAAAGTGGTAGGACTAGCGGGGGACGAGCAGTACTTC.

The chain combines TRBV14 with TRBJ1-2, with TRBD1 as a possible D gene (6 bases). Germline V CDR1 and CDR2: SGHDN, FVKESK. The length of the CDR3 is 15 residues. V gave up 3 bases and J gave up 7 bases, with 18 bases separating them. The CDR3 here is CASSHLSERGGGYTF. The CDR3 DNA follows: TGTGCCAGCAGCCACCTAAGTGAAAGAGGGGGTGGCTACACCTTC.

V gene TRBV5-1 combines with J gene TRBJ2-1, with 8 nucleotides matching TRBD1. With V trimmed by 3 bases and J by 5 bases, 13 bases remained unmatched. CDR1 and CDR2 from the germline V gene are SGHRS and YFSETQ. The CDR3 totals 17 residues. The CDR3 region has the DNA TGCGCCAGCAGCTCGAACCGCAGGGGGCTTGGGGACAATGAGCAGTTCTTC. This codes for CASSSNRRGLGDNEQFF.

This chain uses TRBV29-1 with TRBJ2-5, with 7 bases fitting TRBD2. Germline V gives CDR1 SQVTM, CDR2 ANQGSEA. V was clipped by 2 bases and J by 11 bases; unmatched bases: 11. This CDR3 is 13 amino acids long. The CDR3 here is CSVELGGLREQYF. CDR3 DNA sequence: TGCAGCGTTGAATTGGGTGGATTGCGGGAGCAGTACTTC.

The gene calls are TRBV7-3 and TRBJ2-7, with 9 bases fitting TRBD1. Germline V CDR1 and CDR2: SGHTA, FQGTGA. J gave up 3 bases and V 5 bases, and 8 bases lay outside the gene matches. The CDR3 contains 15 residues. The CDR3 protein is CASSPGGQGIYEQYF. For the CDR3, the DNA is TGTGCCAGCAGCCCCGGGGGACAGGGTATCTACGAGCAGTACTTC. Supplemented by reference TRBV7-3 and TRBJ2-7, the full variable domain reads GAGVSQTPSNKVTEKGKYVELRCDPISGHTALYWYRQSLGQGPEFLIYFQGTGAADDSGLPNDRFFAVRPEGSVSTLKIQRTERGDSAVYLCASSPGGQGIYEQYFGPGTRLTVT.

The rearrangement uses TRBV19 and TRBJ1-1; no clear D gene. Germline-derived CDR1 and CDR2 are LNHDA and SQIVND (reference sequence). CDR3 size: 14 residues. Trimming cost V 0 bases and J 2 bases, with 7 bases left between them. The CDR3 region is CASSIDGSNTEAFF. In DNA, the CDR3 is TGTGCCAGTAGTATAGATGGCAGTAACACTGAAGCTTTCTTT.

The chain combines TRBV11-2 with TRBJ1-5; 7 bases align to TRBD1. In germline, CDR1 is SGHAT, CDR2 FQNNGV. The CDR3 length is 15 residues. Trimming took 3 bases from V and 0 from J; bases not matched to a gene: 2. The CDR3 loop reads CASSLGQYSNQPQHF. CDR3 nucleotides: TGTGCCAGCAGCTTGGGACAGTATAGCAATCAGCCCCAGCATTTT.

This clone was recorded only once. This chain joins TRBV10-3 and TRBJ1-3, with unresolved D. V was cut by 10 bases and J by 4 bases, with 11 bases left in between. The length of the CDR3 is 12 residues. Germline CDR1 reads ENHRY; CDR2 reads SYGVKD. CDR3 loop: CATRGWGNTIYF. Here the CDR3 DNA reads TGTGCCACCCGAGGCTGGGGAAACACCATATATTTT.

CDR3 sequence reads: CAISRASGPRDEQYF. The CDR3 DNA follows: TGTGCCATCAGTAGGGCTAGCGGGCCCAGGGACGAGCAGTACTTC. This chain joins TRBV10-3 and TRBJ2-7; 8 nucleotides agree with TRBD2. CDR1 is ENHRY, CDR2 SYGVKD, per germline. The CDR3 is 15 amino acids. The ends lost 5 bases at V and 5 bases at J; junction bases unmatched: 11.

The chain recombines TRBV14 with TRBJ2-7; 8 bases are a match to TRBD1. This CDR3 comprises 16 residues. V dropped 0 bases and J dropped 5; count of bases not matched to a gene: 9. CDR1 is SGHDN, CDR2 FVKESK, per germline. The CDR3 sequence: CASSQEDADRAHEQYF. The CDR3 DNA reads as TGTGCCAGCAGCCAAGAAGATGCGGACAGGGCGCACGAGCAGTACTTC. Looking up the rest from reference TRBV14 and TRBJ2-7 gives the full variable domain: EAGVTQFPSHSVIEKGQTVTLRCDPISGHDNLYWYRRVMGKEIKFLLHFVKESKQDESGMPNNRFLAERTGGTYSTLKVQPAELEDSGVYFCASSQEDADRAHEQYFGPGTRLTVT.

Turning to this clone: Germline and junction disagree at one end, which may indicate a read error. V usage is TRBV7-7 and J usage is TRBJ1-1, with D tentatively TRBD1 (5 bases). The CDR3 sequence is 13 residues long. CDR1 is SSHAT, CDR2 FNYEAQ, per germline (reference sequence). Here the CDR3 DNA reads TGTGCTAGCAGCCGCGACAGCAACACTGAAGCTTTCTTT. Residues: CASSRDSNTEAFF.

This clone was counted between two and nine times. The chain is built from TRBV15 and TRBJ1-2; D unclear. Trimming took 5 bases from V and 2 from J, leaving 9 bases between them. This CDR3 has 13 residues. The germline gives CDR1 LNHNV, CDR2 YYDKDF (reference sequence). Here the CDR3 DNA reads TGTGCCACCAGCGATTCAGTAAACTATGGCTACACCTTC. Its translation: CATSDSVNYGYTF. The variable domain in full, completed from reference TRBV15 and TRBJ1-2, reads DAMVIQNPRYQVTQFGKPVTLSCSQTLNHNVMYWYQQKSSQAPKLLFHYYDKDFNNEADTPDNFQSRRPNTSFCFLDIRSPGLGDTAMYLCATSDSVNYGYTFGSGTRLTVV.

To note about this clone: Mismatch with germline at one junction end may stem from a read error. The V and J genes are TRBV7-9 and TRBJ2-4; D ambiguous. Germline V CDR1 and CDR2: SEHNR, FQNEAQ (reference sequence). The CDR3 is made up of 12 amino acids. DNA for the CDR3: TGTTCCAGCAGCTTGGCGACTGCATTGATGTCCTTC. This codes for CSSSLATALMSF. The variable domain in full, with the rest retrieved from reference TRBV7-9 and TRBJ2-4, is DTGVSQNPRHKITKRGQNVTFRCDPISEHNRLYWYRQTLGQGPEFLTYFQNEAQLEKSRLLSDRFSAERPKGSFSTLEIQRTEQGDSAMYLCSSSLATALMSFGAGTRLSVL.